Following are 4 T cell receptor beta chains from one sample sequenced in a study of blood T cell repertoires in COVID-19. Using immunoSEQ multiplex PCR, the repertoire was profiled, and TCRdb retains in-frame clones only, with some absent. Of about 180,000 clones in the sample, about 84% were seen once. Sequenced: PBMCs or T cells enriched from blood (not recorded which). The source is a woman in her thirties who had recovered from COVID-19.

The chain recombines TRBV2 with TRBJ2-1; the D gene is possibly TRBD2 (5 bases). The V gene lost 2 bases and the J gene lost 9 bases, with 23 bases spanning the gap. The CDR3 runs to 17 residues. The germline V gene has CDR1 SNHLY and CDR2 FYNNEI. CDR3 nucleotide sequence: TGTGCCAGCAGTGAATCCCCCGGACTCCCAGCATTCCGTGAGCAGTTCTTC. Protein sequence: CASSESPGLPAFREQFF.

The sample holds one count of this clone. The gene calls are TRBV29-1 and TRBJ2-7; 10 positions agree with TRBD1. The ends lost 6 bases at V and 2 bases at J; junction bases unmatched: 7. The CDR3 spans 14 residues. Germline-derived CDR1 and CDR2 are SQVTM and ANQGSEA. The CDR3 spells CSVGGQGDAYEQYF. The CDR3 DNA is TGCAGCGTCGGAGGACAGGGGGATGCCTACGAGCAGTACTTC.

This chain joins TRBV7-8 and TRBJ2-1; a possible D gene is TRBD1 (5 bases). The CDR3 spans 15 residues. Germline assignment: CDR1 SGHVS and CDR2 FQNEAQ. V lost 5 bases and J lost 5, with 16 bases in between. CDR3 coding DNA: TGTGCCAGCAGCCCGACCAGGGTTTCCCACAATGAGCAGTTCTTC. It specifies CASSPTRVSHNEQFF. Full variable domain (remainder filled in from reference TRBV7-8 and TRBJ2-1): GAGVSQSPRYKVAKRGQDVALRCDPISGHVSLFWYQQALGQGPEFLTYFQNEAQLDKSGLPSDRFFAERPEGSVSTLKIQRTQQEDSAVYLCASSPTRVSHNEQFFGPGTRLTVL.

The J gene is TRBJ2-3, the V gene TRBV10-1; TRBD2 is a possible D gene (5 bases). This CDR3 has 16 amino acids. Germline V gives CDR1 WNHNN, CDR2 SYGVQD (reference sequence). Trimming shortened V by 0 bases and J by 10 bases, and 20 bases separated the two germline ends. The DNA for the CDR3 is TGCGCCAGCAGTGAGTCTTTCGGGATAGTGGGAAGTGCGCAGTATTTT. Residues: CASSESFGIVGSAQYF.